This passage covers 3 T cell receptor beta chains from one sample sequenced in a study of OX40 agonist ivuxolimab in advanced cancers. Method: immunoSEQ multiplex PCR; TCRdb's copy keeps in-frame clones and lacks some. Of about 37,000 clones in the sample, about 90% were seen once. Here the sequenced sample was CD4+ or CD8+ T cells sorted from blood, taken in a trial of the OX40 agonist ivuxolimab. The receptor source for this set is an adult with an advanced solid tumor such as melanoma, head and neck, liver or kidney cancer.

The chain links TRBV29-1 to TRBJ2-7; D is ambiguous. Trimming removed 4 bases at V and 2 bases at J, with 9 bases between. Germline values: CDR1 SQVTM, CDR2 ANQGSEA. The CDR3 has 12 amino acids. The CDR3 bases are TGCAGCGTTGCGGCCAGTGCCTACGAGCAGTACTTC. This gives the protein CSVAASAYEQYF.

The CDR3 is CASRGTGLRGYTF. The CDR3 DNA is TGTGCCAGCAGGGGGACAGGTTTGCGTGGCTACACCTTC. V and J are TRBV5-6 and TRBJ1-2; 8 nucleotides line up with TRBD1. With V trimmed by 5 bases and J by 7 bases, 7 bases remained unmatched. The CDR3 loop spans 13 amino acids. Germline loops: CDR1 SGHDT, CDR2 YYEEEE.

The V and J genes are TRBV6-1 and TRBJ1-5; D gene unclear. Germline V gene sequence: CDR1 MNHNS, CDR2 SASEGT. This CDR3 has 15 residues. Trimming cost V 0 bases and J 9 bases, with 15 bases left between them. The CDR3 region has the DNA TGTGCCAGCAGTGAAGCATACGGTCCGAGTGGGCCCCAGCATTTT. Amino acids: CASSEAYGPSGPQHF.